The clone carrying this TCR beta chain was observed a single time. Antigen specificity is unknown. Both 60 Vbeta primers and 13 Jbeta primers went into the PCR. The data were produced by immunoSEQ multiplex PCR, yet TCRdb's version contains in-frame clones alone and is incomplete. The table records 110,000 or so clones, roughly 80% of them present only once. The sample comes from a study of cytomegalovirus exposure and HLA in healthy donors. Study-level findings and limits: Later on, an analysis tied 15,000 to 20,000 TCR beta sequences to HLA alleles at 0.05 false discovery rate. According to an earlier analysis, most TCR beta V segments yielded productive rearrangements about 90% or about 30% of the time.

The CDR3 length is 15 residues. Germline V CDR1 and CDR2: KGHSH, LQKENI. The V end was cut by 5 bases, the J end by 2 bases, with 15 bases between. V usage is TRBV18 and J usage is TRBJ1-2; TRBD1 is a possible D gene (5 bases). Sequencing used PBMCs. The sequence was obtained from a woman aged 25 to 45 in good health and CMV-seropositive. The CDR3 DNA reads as TGTGCCAGCTCAGACAGCAGGACCGAAAACTATGGCTACACCTTC. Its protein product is CASSDSRTENYGYTF.